This T cell receptor (beta chain) originates from a study of cytomegalovirus exposure and HLA in healthy donors. Regarding the study as a whole: According to a subsequent analysis, TCR clusters identified in the first cohort showed a tendency to co-occur across the approximately 120 validation repertoires.

This clone appeared once. The antigen is unknown. Trimming took 0 bases from V and 4 from J; bases not matched to a gene: 8. The CDR3 length is 16 residues. CDR1 and CDR2 (germline): SGHNT, YENEEA. Libraries were prepared by immunoSEQ multiplex PCR; TCRdb keeps only in-frame clonotypes and omits some of them. The sample yields roughly 150,000 clones, around 90% seen once. This rearrangement joins TRBV11-3 to TRBJ2-7, with 8 bases fitting TRBD2. This TCR came from a woman younger than 30 in good health and CMV-seropositive. Sequencing input: PBMCs. In DNA form, the CDR3 reads TGTGCCAGCAGCTTAGATTTGGCTAGCGGGCTTTACGAGCAGTACTTC. Amino acids: CASSLDLASGLYEQYF.